Listed here is a single TCR beta chain. This clone's antigen is unknown. No clone much larger than this one lies a single base away; base qualities are absent. The immunoSEQ Assay, a bias-controlled multiplex PCR, was used to amplify TCRbeta CDR3 regions from genomic DNA. In the authors' own workflow: The number of nucleated cells in each sample was estimated by amplification of reference gene primers within the assay. Sequence reads were collapsed and filtered to measure the absolute abundance of every unique TCRbeta CDR3 rearrangement. For each sample, productive Simpson clonality was calculated as the square root of Simpson's diversity index across productive rearrangements. In TCRdb, the immuneACCESS table is reduced to in-frame sequences with V and J assigned. These tables do not hold every clone; where another copy was compared, an unresolved V gene accounts for under half, and the others remain unexplained. The DNA gave D and trimming, while V, J and clone size come from that table. Counted in this sample were 150,000 or so clones; around 80% of them appeared once. Approximately 16% of the sample comes from the top ten.

This sample stems from a study of blood T cell repertoires in COVID-19 (dated by TCRdb to about 2020). Describing the broader study: Collaborator samples came from the United States, Italy and Spain and covered acute and convalescent phases of COVID-19. The prospective study material was composed of cDNA or gDNA derived from T cells, B-cell-depleted T cells, or PBMCs. Deeply sampled blood TCRbeta repertoires from subjects exposed to, actively infected with, or recovered from COVID-19 were included in the dataset. The repertoires were made available in a free public database intended to serve as a resource for research on the immune response to SARS-CoV-2. The samples were drawn from two sources: the first 160 participants of the ongoing ImmuneRACE study, and 950 to 1,500 subjects contributed by 6 global collaborators. The sample metadata nearly always contained a de-identified subject ID, COVID-19 status, age in years and sex. Where available, HLA class I and class II types were taken from metadata supplied by the sample provider and were not determined by assay-based typing. What the authors observed across the whole study: The amount of clinical and demographic metadata varied by source and participant and was provided uncurated.

V was cut back by 2 bases and J by 6 bases, leaving a gap of 11 bases between them. Its CDR3 holds 13 amino acids, cysteine through phenylalanine. The only DNA kept is the CDR3, 39 bases in frame from the first base. The CDR1 and CDR2 encoded by the germline V gene (reference sequence) are SGHNT and YYREEE. Collaborating institutions collected whole blood in K2EDTA tubes following their own protocols. Collaborator samples were shipped for TCRbeta analysis as frozen whole blood, isolated PBMCs, or DNA extracted from either sample type. The specimen was peripheral blood. The receptor chain draws on TRBV5-4 and TRBJ1-2, with the D gene not clear enough to name. The sequence was collected from a human donor with acute or convalescent COVID-19. The donor label of this sample is uncertain. The encoded CDR3 is CASSFVGEDGYTF. The DNA sequence is TGTGCCAGCAGCTTTGTGGGTGAGGATGGCTACACCTTC.